This TCR beta chain was documented in a study of blood T cell repertoires in COVID-19. Study background: Donors in the United States, Italy and Spain gave samples during acute or convalescent COVID-19. Sample material is recorded as cDNA or gDNA derived from T cells, B-cell-depleted T cells, or PBMCs.

Authors' analysis steps: Cell counts per sample came from amplifying reference gene primers. Measured with immunoSEQ multiplex PCR; TCRdb has only the in-frame clones, and not every one. Clone size and V and J calls were adopted from that table, with D and trimming inferred from the DNA. The table includes 95,000 or so clones, approximately 87% detected once. The germline V gene has CDR1 SNHLY and CDR2 FYNNEI. Trimming cost V 9 bases and J 0 bases, with 11 bases left between them. The CDR3 is made up of 13 amino acids. The clonotype was recovered from a human donor in a cohort sampled during active COVID-19. Input material: peripheral blood. The chain is built from TRBV2 and TRBJ1-1; D might be TRBD1 (6 bases). This chain's CDR3 is CASMDSLNTEAFF. CDR3 nucleotides: TGTGCCAGTATGGACAGTTTGAACACTGAAGCTTTCTTT.